This TCR beta chain was sequenced in a study of T cells in Graves' hyperthyroidism and ophthalmopathy (dated by TCRdb to about 2019). In the study overall: Peripheral blood samples were taken at initial diagnosis, before any treatment was given. To identify distinguishing TCR V-J signatures, a discovery cohort of some 99 patients was used, comprising under 45 with Graves' ophthalmopathy and some 60 with stable Graves' hyperthyroidism. Prospective prediction of ophthalmopathy was tested in an independent validation cohort consisting of roughly 20 hyperthyroidism patients and some 15 patients who later progressed to ophthalmopathy. The roughly 100 discovery patients were randomly divided into training and test sets at a 7:3 ratio. The study also compared thyroid tissue and blood T-cell repertoires from roughly six Graves' hyperthyroidism patients. After sampling, hyperthyroidism patients received methimazole starting at 30 mg daily, and ophthalmopathy patients received high-dose intravenous methylprednisolone. The paper reports TCR Vbeta CDR3 sequencing of 130 to 150 peripheral blood samples: around 41 ophthalmopathy, under 85 hyperthyroidism and around 17 progressor patients.

As for this clonotype: The clone's antigen remains unknown. No base quality information exists; no much larger clone differs at one position.

Amplification of TCR beta CDR3 regions was carried out from RNA transcripts. The first round of RT-PCR for the TCR CDR3 was performed with the HTBI primer set and the Qiagen OneStep RT-PCR kit. Libraries were constructed in a second round of multiplex PCR, after which size selection and purification were carried out. The libraries were sequenced on an Illumina HiSeq2000 using paired-end 100 bp reads. The authors processed their data as follows. SOAPnuke was used to process the raw data, throwing out any read that contained adapters or uncalled bases, had a mean Phred below 15, or lacked an exact constant-primer or identifier match. COPE v1.2.5 was used to merge the high-quality paired reads, and each unique nucleotide sequence was defined as a clonotype. MiTCR v1.1 was used to align the clonotypes against IMGT TRBV, TRBD and TRBJ reference segments. Analysis was restricted to V-J combinations with a frequency above 0.0001, which covered 98% to 99.2% of repertoires. A TCS score was defined as the ratio of F50 (clonal expansion) to E x V (chaos), with BLOSUM62-based TCRdist applied between CDR3 peptides within each V-J. Welch's t-statistics and random forest reduced around 520 V-J features to 13, which were used in a naive Bayes classifier (R e1071). The public sequencing data were trimmed at Q25 with fastp and processed into clonotypes with MiXCR by TCRdb, which kept only in-frame beta chains. For every CDR3 protein sequence, its rows merge into one entry that carries the most common genes and DNA. TCRdb's processing, not the authors', yielded these V and J calls. Within this sample are a few hundred thousand distinct CDR3 sequences, with roughly 21% of them counted one time only. Around 50% of the sample comes from the top ten.

What the study reported, not specific to this receptor: No statistical method was used to set the sample size in advance, and investigators knew the group allocation. Most expanded thyroid clonotypes (frequency above 0.001) were also found in blood, which suggests that blood repertoires may mirror thyroid immune responses. A model built on a 13 V-J signature distinguished ophthalmopathy from stable hyperthyroidism, reaching 85% to 90% sensitivity and approximately 81% specificity in cross-validation and 80%/75% in testing. In validation, the model predicted progression to ophthalmopathy a median of roughly 6.1 months before onset, with about 67% sensitivity and roughly 72% specificity.

Stable Graves' hyperthyroidism was defined as no progression to ophthalmopathy during 18 months of follow-up. Hyperthyroidism patients were newly diagnosed, had a disease duration of under 2 months, and were aged 18 to 65 years. Any patient with an uncontrolled infection, another autoimmune disease, pregnancy or lactation was excluded. Clinical symptoms, serum thyroxine and TRAb, thyroid ultrasound, and orbital computed tomography formed the basis for the diagnoses. Ficoll-Paque density gradient centrifugation was used to isolate PBMCs from about 10 ml of fresh peripheral blood. Total RNA was extracted with Trizol reagent, and quality was checked on an Agilent 2100 Bioanalyzer. The CDR3 spans 11 residues, from the cysteine through the phenylalanine. Only the CDR3 region is kept as DNA, spanning 33 bases read in frame from base 1. After removal of 5 bases from V and 9 bases from J, the junction retains 3 bases not matched to a gene. The germline V gene yields SGHVS for CDR1 and FQNEAQ for CDR2.

This chain is built from TRBV7-8 and TRBJ1-1, with TRBD1 matching 7 junction bases. The TCR originated in a woman between 45 and 60 years old with Graves' hyperthyroidism. Sequences were obtained from blood. CDR3 protein: CASSPGQKAFF. The DNA sequence is as follows: TGTGCCAGCAGCCCGGGACAGAAAGCTTTCTTT.